Listed below are T cell receptor beta chains from one sample, sequenced in a study of T-cell memory formation after mild COVID-19. MiXCR was run by TCRdb on the 5' RACE reads, yielding one entry per CDR3 protein. This table holds a few hundred thousand distinct CDR3 sequences, around a tenth found once. Sequenced sample: PBMCs or a T cell subset sorted from them (not recorded which). Every receptor here comes from a man aged 18 to 35 who had mild COVID-19 (a few samples of this study predate the infection). Cell type and time point are not known. Both conserved end residues are part of each CDR3. The D gene is left open where the match is weak. Clone size appears in some rows only: once, few, many, or a class for an expanded clone.

clone size: NA; J gene: TRBJ2-1; D gene: TRBD2; V gene: TRBV7-2; CDR3 protein: CASGKAGGYNEQFF; CDR3 DNA: TGTGCCAGCGGGAAAGCGGGGGGCTACAATGAGCAGTTCTTC
clone size: few; J gene: TRBJ1-2; D gene: NA; V gene: TRBV5-6; CDR3 protein: CASSPGRGYGYTF; CDR3 DNA: TGTGCCAGCAGCCCGGGGCGGGGCTATGGCTACACCTTC
clone size: few; J gene: TRBJ2-2; D gene: TRBD1; V gene: TRBV7-9; CDR3 protein: CASTFLGTDGSGELFF; CDR3 DNA: TGTGCCAGCACCTTCTTGGGGACAGACGGTTCCGGGGAGCTGTTTTTT
clone size: NA; J gene: TRBJ2-3; D gene: TRBD2; V gene: TRBV7-9; CDR3 protein: CASSSPFSGASTDTQYF; CDR3 DNA: TGTGCCAGCAGCTCCCCATTCAGCGGGGCGAGCACAGATACGCAGTATTTT
clone size: few; J gene: TRBJ2-3; D gene: TRBD2; V gene: TRBV12-5; CDR3 protein: CASGPGLAGGPFTDTQYF; CDR3 DNA: TGTGCTAGTGGTCCCGGACTAGCGGGGGGGCCGTTCACAGATACGCAGTATTTT
clone size: many; J gene: TRBJ2-5; D gene: TRBD2; V gene: TRBV15; CDR3 protein: CATSREALAGRETQYF; CDR3 DNA: TGTGCCACCAGCAGAGAAGCCCTAGCGGGTCGAGAGACCCAGTACTTC
clone size: few; J gene: TRBJ1-5; D gene: NA; V gene: TRBV4-1; CDR3 protein: CASSQTRGLSNQPQHF; CDR3 DNA: TGCGCCAGCAGCCAAACCAGGGGACTGAGCAATCAGCCCCAGCATTTT
clone size: NA; J gene: TRBJ1-2; D gene: NA; V gene: TRBV5-1; CDR3 protein: CASSLGEQDRVRGYTF; CDR3 DNA: TGCGCCAGCAGCTTGGGGGAACAGGACCGAGTTCGGGGCTACACCTTC
clone size: NA; J gene: TRBJ1-1; D gene: NA; V gene: TRBV12-3/TRBV12-4; CDR3 protein: CASSLLELRTEAFF; CDR3 DNA: TGTGCCAGCAGTTTATTAGAACTTCGAACTGAAGCTTTCTTT
clone size: NA; J gene: TRBJ2-5; D gene: NA; V gene: TRBV10-3; CDR3 protein: CAISGRLDGETQYF; CDR3 DNA: TGTGCCATCAGTGGAAGACTAGATGGGGAGACCCAGTACTTC
clone size: few; J gene: TRBJ1-1; D gene: NA; V gene: TRBV29-1; CDR3 protein: CSVQWTEESEAFF; CDR3 DNA: TGCAGCGTTCAATGGACAGAAGAAAGTGAAGCTTTCTTT
clone size: few; J gene: TRBJ2-1; D gene: NA; V gene: TRBV15; CDR3 protein: CATSRGDSHNEQFF; CDR3 DNA: TGTGCCACCAGCAGAGGAGACAGCCACAATGAGCAGTTCTTC
clone size: NA; J gene: TRBJ2-1; D gene: TRBD2; V gene: TRBV7-9; CDR3 protein: CASSFGGEDNEQFF; CDR3 DNA: TGTGCCAGCAGCTTCGGGGGGGAGGACAATGAGCAGTTCTTC
clone size: NA; J gene: TRBJ2-3; D gene: TRBD1; V gene: TRBV5-6; CDR3 protein: CASSFRDRDTDTQYF; CDR3 DNA: TGTGCCAGCAGCTTCCGGGACAGGGACACAGATACGCAGTATTTT
clone size: many; J gene: TRBJ2-5; D gene: TRBD2; V gene: TRBV7-6; CDR3 protein: CASSRTSGDETQYF; CDR3 DNA: TGTGCCAGCAGCCGGACTAGCGGGGATGAGACCCAGTACTTC
clone size: few; J gene: TRBJ2-3; D gene: NA; V gene: TRBV9; CDR3 protein: CASSVAADPGADTQYF; CDR3 DNA: TGTGCCAGCAGCGTAGCTGCGGACCCGGGCGCAGATACGCAGTATTTT
clone size: few; J gene: TRBJ2-7; D gene: NA; V gene: TRBV29-1; CDR3 protein: CSVTWGRVAEQYF; CDR3 DNA: TGCAGCGTCACTTGGGGAAGAGTTGCTGAGCAGTACTTC
clone size: few; J gene: TRBJ2-1; D gene: TRBD2; V gene: TRBV27; CDR3 protein: CASTPGGKDEQFF; CDR3 DNA: TGTGCCAGCACTCCGGGGGGGAAAGATGAGCAGTTCTTC
clone size: many; J gene: TRBJ2-2; D gene: TRBD1; V gene: TRBV11-2; CDR3 protein: CASSRQGGADTGELFF; CDR3 DNA: TGTGCCAGCAGCCGACAGGGGGGAGCGGACACCGGGGAGCTGTTTTTT
clone size: NA; J gene: TRBJ1-1; D gene: NA; V gene: TRBV5-1; CDR3 protein: CASSQYSDTEAFF; CDR3 DNA: TGCGCCAGCTCACAGTACAGTGACACTGAAGCTTTCTTT
clone size: few; J gene: TRBJ1-2; D gene: TRBD1; V gene: TRBV5-8; CDR3 protein: CASGGQVANYGYTF; CDR3 DNA: TGTGCCAGCGGGGGACAGGTAGCTAACTATGGCTACACCTTC
clone size: few; J gene: TRBJ2-3; D gene: NA; V gene: TRBV3-1; CDR3 protein: CASSQDSSLQLDTQYF; CDR3 DNA: TGTGCCAGCAGCCAAGATTCGAGCCTACAACTGGATACGCAGTATTTT
clone size: few; J gene: TRBJ2-5; D gene: NA; V gene: TRBV6-2/TRBV6-3; CDR3 protein: CASSYSYGAGGETQYF; CDR3 DNA: TGTGCCAGCAGTTACTCGTACGGGGCCGGGGGAGAGACCCAGTACTTC
clone size: many; J gene: TRBJ1-4; D gene: TRBD1; V gene: TRBV4-2; CDR3 protein: CASSQGTGEAEKLFF; CDR3 DNA: TGTGCCAGCAGCCAGGGGACAGGGGAGGCTGAAAAACTGTTTTTT
clone size: NA; J gene: TRBJ2-5; D gene: TRBD2; V gene: TRBV6-2/TRBV6-3; CDR3 protein: CASSYDPSGDQETQYF; CDR3 DNA: TGTGCCAGCAGTTACGATCCTAGCGGGGACCAAGAGACCCAGTACTTC
clone size: NA; J gene: TRBJ2-1; D gene: TRBD2; V gene: TRBV20-1; CDR3 protein: CSAPGTSGGARLNEQFF; CDR3 DNA: TGCAGTGCCCCCGGGACTAGCGGGGGGGCTCGACTCAATGAGCAGTTCTTC
clone size: NA; J gene: TRBJ2-7; D gene: TRBD1; V gene: TRBV20-1; CDR3 protein: CSARESGQGYEQYF; CDR3 DNA: TGCAGTGCTAGAGAGTCGGGACAGGGCTACGAGCAGTACTTC
clone size: few; J gene: TRBJ2-5; D gene: TRBD1; V gene: TRBV5-1; CDR3 protein: CASSESYRGAETQYF; CDR3 DNA: TGCGCCAGCAGCGAATCTTACAGGGGCGCAGAGACCCAGTACTTC
clone size: NA; J gene: TRBJ2-7; D gene: NA; V gene: TRBV3-1; CDR3 protein: CASSQGWGPGYEQYF; CDR3 DNA: TGTGCCAGCAGCCAAGGTTGGGGGCCGGGGTACGAGCAGTACTTC
clone size: NA; J gene: TRBJ2-3; D gene: TRBD1; V gene: TRBV7-3; CDR3 protein: CASSPGQGAEYF; CDR3 DNA: TGTGCCAGCAGCCCGGGACAGGGGGCAGAGTATTTT
clone size: NA; J gene: TRBJ1-1; D gene: NA; V gene: TRBV11-3; CDR3 protein: CASSPGFGGAEAFF; CDR3 DNA: TGTGCCAGCAGCCCGGGTTTCGGGGGGGCTGAAGCTTTCTTT
clone size: NA; J gene: TRBJ1-5; D gene: NA; V gene: TRBV2; CDR3 protein: CAVQRGGGSNQPQHF; CDR3 DNA: TGTGCCGTCCAACGAGGGGGTGGGAGCAATCAGCCCCAGCATTTT
clone size: NA; J gene: TRBJ1-3; D gene: NA; V gene: TRBV7-8; CDR3 protein: CASSTDRPGGNTIYF; CDR3 DNA: TGTGCCAGCAGCACTGACAGGCCGGGTGGAAACACCATATATTTT
clone size: NA; J gene: TRBJ2-3; D gene: NA; V gene: TRBV7-9; CDR3 protein: CASSSQGRGSKDTQYF; CDR3 DNA: TGTGCCAGCAGCTCCCAGGGGCGAGGCAGCAAGGATACGCAGTATTTT
clone size: NA; J gene: TRBJ2-1; D gene: NA; V gene: TRBV6-6; CDR3 protein: CAIGGANTYNEQFF; CDR3 DNA: TGTGCCATTGGGGGGGCAAATACCTACAATGAGCAGTTCTTC
clone size: few; J gene: TRBJ1-1; D gene: NA; V gene: TRBV7-2; CDR3 protein: CASSLLGGDTEAFF; CDR3 DNA: TGTGCCAGCAGCTTACTGGGGGGGGACACTGAAGCTTTCTTT
clone size: few; J gene: TRBJ2-2; D gene: NA; V gene: TRBV5-1; CDR3 protein: CASSLAGGRTGELFF; CDR3 DNA: TGCGCCAGCAGCTTGGCCGGGGGCCGCACCGGGGAGCTGTTTTTT
clone size: few; J gene: TRBJ1-2; D gene: NA; V gene: TRBV19; CDR3 protein: CASNPPQGYGYTF; CDR3 DNA: TGTGCCAGTAATCCGCCGCAGGGCTATGGCTACACCTTC
clone size: NA; J gene: TRBJ1-4; D gene: NA; V gene: TRBV12-3/TRBV12-4; CDR3 protein: CASSSTDIGGLFF; CDR3 DNA: TGTGCCAGCAGTTCGACGGACATAGGGGGGCTGTTTTTT
clone size: few; J gene: TRBJ2-1; D gene: TRBD2; V gene: TRBV28; CDR3 protein: CASSLLSIRGGWERGYNEQFF; CDR3 DNA: TGTGCCAGCAGTTTATTATCCATTCGTGGGGGATGGGAGCGGGGCTACAATGAGCAGTTCTTC
clone size: many; J gene: TRBJ2-2; D gene: TRBD1; V gene: TRBV12-3/TRBV12-4; CDR3 protein: CASKQGRTGELFF; CDR3 DNA: TGTGCCAGCAAACAGGGGCGCACCGGGGAGCTGTTTTTT
clone size: NA; J gene: TRBJ2-1; D gene: NA; V gene: TRBV7-2; CDR3 protein: CASSLVRFVRLNEQFF; CDR3 DNA: TGTGCCAGCAGCTTAGTCAGATTTGTCCGCCTGAATGAGCAGTTCTTC